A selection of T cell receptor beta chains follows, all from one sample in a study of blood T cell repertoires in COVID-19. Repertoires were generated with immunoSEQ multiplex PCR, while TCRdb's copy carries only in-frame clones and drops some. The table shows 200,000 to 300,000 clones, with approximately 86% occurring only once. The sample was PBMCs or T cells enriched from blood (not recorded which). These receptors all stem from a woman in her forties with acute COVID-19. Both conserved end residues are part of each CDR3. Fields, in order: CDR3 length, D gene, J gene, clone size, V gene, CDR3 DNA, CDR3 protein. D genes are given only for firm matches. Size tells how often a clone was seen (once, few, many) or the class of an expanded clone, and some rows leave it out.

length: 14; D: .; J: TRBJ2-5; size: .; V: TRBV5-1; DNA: TGCGCCAGCAGCACATTGCCGGGGGAAGAGACCCAGTACTTC; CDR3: CASSTLPGEETQYF
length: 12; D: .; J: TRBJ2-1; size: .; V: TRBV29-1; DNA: TGCAGCGTTGAACGCACAGACCATGAGCAGTTCTTC; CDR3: CSVERTDHEQFF
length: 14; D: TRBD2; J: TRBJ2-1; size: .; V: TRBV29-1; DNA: TGCAGCGTTGAGAGGGCTAGCGGCTACAATGAGCAGTTCTTC; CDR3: CSVERASGYNEQFF
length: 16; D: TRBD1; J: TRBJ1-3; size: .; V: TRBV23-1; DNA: TGCGCCAGGTATAGGGGACAGTACTTGGGTGGAAACACCATATATTTT; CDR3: CARYRGQYLGGNTIYF
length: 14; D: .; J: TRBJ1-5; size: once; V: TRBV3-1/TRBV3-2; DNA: TGTGCCAGCAGCCGGGGCAGGGTCGATCAGCCCCAGCATTTT; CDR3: CASSRGRVDQPQHF
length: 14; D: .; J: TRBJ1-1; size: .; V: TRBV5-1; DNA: TGCGCCAGCAGCTTGCGGTCCGAGAACACTGAAGCTTTCTTT; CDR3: CASSLRSENTEAFF
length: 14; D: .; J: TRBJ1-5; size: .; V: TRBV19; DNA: TGTGCCAGTAGTATTGGCCAGGACAATCAGCCCCAGCATTTT; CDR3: CASSIGQDNQPQHF
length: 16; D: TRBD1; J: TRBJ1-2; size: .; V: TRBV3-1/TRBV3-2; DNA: TGTGCCAGCAGCCAAGTGGGTGGACAGGGGATTAATGGCTACACCTTC; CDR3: CASSQVGGQGINGYTF
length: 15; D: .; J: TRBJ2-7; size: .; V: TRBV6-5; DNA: TGTGCCAGCACCTTCCGAGGCAGTCACTCCTACGAGCAGTACTTC; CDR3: CASTFRGSHSYEQYF
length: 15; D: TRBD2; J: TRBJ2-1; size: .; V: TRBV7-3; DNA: TGTGCCAGCAGCCCGACTAGCGGGAACTTTTATGAGCAGTTCTTC; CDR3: CASSPTSGNFYEQFF
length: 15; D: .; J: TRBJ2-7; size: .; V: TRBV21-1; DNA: TGTGCCAGCAGACCCAGGGGGACCGGGGCCTACGAGCAGTACTTC; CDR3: CASRPRGTGAYEQYF
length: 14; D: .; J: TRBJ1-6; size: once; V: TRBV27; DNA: TGTGCCAGCAGTTTACCAGGGGACAATTCACCCCTCCACTTT; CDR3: CASSLPGDNSPLHF
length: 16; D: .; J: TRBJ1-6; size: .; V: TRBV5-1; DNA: TGCGCCAGCAGCTTGGCCCCGGGAAAGGATAATTCACCCCTCCACTTT; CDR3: CASSLAPGKDNSPLHF
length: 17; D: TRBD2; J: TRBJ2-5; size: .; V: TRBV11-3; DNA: TGTGCCAGCAGCTTAGGTGTACTAGCGGGAGGAATAGAGACCCAGTACTTC; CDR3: CASSLGVLAGGIETQYF
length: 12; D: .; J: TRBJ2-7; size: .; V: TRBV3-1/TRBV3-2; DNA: TGTGCCAGCAGCCAAGACACCTACGAGCAGTACTTC; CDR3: CASSQDTYEQYF
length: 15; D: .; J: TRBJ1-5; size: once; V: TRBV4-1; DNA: TGCGCCAGCAGCCAAGGAATTACAGGGAATCAGCCCCAGCATTTT; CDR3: CASSQGITGNQPQHF
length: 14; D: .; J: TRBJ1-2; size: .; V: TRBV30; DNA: TGTGCCTGGAGTGTATATTCCCGCGACTATGGCTACACCTTC; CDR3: CAWSVYSRDYGYTF
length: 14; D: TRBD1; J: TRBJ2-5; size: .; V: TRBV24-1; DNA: TGTGCCACCTCGGCAGGGGGTATTCGAGAGACCCAGTACTTC; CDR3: CATSAGGIRETQYF
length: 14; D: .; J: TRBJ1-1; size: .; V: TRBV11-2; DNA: TGTGCCAGCAGCGTCCGGGACAAGAACACTGAAGCTTTCTTT; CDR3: CASSVRDKNTEAFF
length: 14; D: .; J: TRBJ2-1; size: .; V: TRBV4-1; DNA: TGCGCCAGCAGCCAAGTAACTAGTCTCCAAAGTCAGTTCTTC; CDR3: CASSQVTSLQSQFF
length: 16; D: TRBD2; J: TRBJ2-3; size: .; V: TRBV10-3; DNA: TGTGCCAGTAAGGGAGGGAGCGAGGAAAACACAGATACGCAGTATTTT; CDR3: CASKGGSEENTDTQYF
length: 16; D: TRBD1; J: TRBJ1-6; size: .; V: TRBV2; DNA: TGTGCCAGCAGGCGCAAACCGGGACAGGCGGATTCACCCCTCCACTTT; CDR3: CASRRKPGQADSPLHF
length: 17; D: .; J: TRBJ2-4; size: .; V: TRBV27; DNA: TGTGCCAGCAGTTTCCTAGGGGGACCAGAGGCCAAAAACATTCAGTACTTC; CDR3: CASSFLGGPEAKNIQYF